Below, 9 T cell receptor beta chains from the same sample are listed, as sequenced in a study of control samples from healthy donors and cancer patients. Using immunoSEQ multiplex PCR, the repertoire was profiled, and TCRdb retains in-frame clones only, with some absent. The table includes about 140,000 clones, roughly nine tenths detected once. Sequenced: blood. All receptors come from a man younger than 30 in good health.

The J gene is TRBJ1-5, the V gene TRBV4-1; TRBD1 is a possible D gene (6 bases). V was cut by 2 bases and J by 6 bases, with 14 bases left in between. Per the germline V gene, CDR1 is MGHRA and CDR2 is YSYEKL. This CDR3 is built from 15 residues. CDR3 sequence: CASSQISRGAQPQHF. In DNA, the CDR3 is TGCGCCAGCAGCCAAATCAGCAGGGGCGCTCAGCCCCAGCATTTT.

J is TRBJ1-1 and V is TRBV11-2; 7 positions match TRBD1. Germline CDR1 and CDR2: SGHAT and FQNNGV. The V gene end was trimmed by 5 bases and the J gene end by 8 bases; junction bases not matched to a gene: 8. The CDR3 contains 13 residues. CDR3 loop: CASSLPQGGEAFF. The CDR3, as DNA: TGTGCCAGCAGCCTACCTCAGGGGGGGGAAGCTTTCTTT. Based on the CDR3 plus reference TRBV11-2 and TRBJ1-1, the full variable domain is EAGVAQSPRYKIIEKRQSVAFWCNPISGHATLYWYQQILGQGPKLLIQFQNNGVVDDSQLPKDRFSAERLKGVDSTLKIQPAKLEDSAVYLCASSLPQGGEAFFGQGTRLTVV.

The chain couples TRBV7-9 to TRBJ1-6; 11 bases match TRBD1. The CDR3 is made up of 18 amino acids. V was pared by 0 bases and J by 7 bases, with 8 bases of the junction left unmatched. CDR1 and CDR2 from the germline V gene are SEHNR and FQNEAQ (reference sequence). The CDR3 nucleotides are TGTGCCAGCAGCTTAGCGGGGAGCCGGACAGGGGGCAATTCACCCCTCCACTTT. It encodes CASSLAGSRTGGNSPLHF.

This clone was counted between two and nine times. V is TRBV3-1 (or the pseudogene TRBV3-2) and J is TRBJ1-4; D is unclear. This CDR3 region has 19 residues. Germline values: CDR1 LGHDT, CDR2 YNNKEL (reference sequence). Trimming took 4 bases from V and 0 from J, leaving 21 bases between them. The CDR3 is CASSPKPLGRSSTNEKLFF. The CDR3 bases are TGTGCCAGCAGCCCCAAACCACTGGGCAGATCCTCAACTAATGAAAAACTGTTTTTT.

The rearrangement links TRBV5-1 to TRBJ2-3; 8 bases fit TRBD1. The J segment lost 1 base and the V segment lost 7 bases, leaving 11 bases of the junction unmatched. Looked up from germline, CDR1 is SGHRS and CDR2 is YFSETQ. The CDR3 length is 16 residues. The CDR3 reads CASQMNRGSGTDTQYF. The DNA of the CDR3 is TGCGCCAGCCAAATGAACAGGGGGTCGGGCACAGATACGCAGTATTTT.

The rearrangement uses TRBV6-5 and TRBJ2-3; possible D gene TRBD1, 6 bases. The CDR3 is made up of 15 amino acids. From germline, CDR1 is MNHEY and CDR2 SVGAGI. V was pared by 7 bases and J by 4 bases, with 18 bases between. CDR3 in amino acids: CASNPRGSLPDTQYF. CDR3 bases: TGTGCCAGCAATCCGAGGGGGTCCCTGCCAGATACGCAGTATTTT.

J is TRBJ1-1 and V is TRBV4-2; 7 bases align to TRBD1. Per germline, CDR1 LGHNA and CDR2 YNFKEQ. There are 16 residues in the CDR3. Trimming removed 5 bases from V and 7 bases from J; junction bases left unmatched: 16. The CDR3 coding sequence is TGTGCCAGCAGCGTCGCTGGAGGGGGCAGAAGGGATGAAGCTTTCTTT. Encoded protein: CASSVAGGGRRDEAFF.

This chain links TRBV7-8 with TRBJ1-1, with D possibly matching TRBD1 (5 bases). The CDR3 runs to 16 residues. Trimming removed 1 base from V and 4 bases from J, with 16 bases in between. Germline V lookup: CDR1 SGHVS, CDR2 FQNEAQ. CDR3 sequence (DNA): TGTGCCAGCAGCTTAGGGGTAGGGCGGGGGAGCACTGAAGCTTTCTTT. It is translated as CASSLGVGRGSTEAFF.

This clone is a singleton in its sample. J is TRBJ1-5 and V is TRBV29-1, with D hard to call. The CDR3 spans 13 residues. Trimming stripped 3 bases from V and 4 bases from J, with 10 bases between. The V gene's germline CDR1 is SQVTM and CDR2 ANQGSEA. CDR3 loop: CSVEIDGNQPQHF. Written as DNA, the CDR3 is TGCAGCGTTGAGATAGACGGGAATCAGCCCCAGCATTTT.